Sequencing of this TCR beta chain was carried out in a study of blood T cell repertoires in COVID-19. Germline V gene lookup returns CDR1 SQVTM and CDR2 ANQGSEA. The CDR3 spans 13 residues. J was trimmed by 4 bases and V by 6 bases; bases with no gene match: 7. TCRdb keeps only in-frame clones here, not all; method: immunoSEQ multiplex PCR. Seen here are some 240,000 clones, approximately 91% observed once, and the top ten hold around 6%. The clonotype originates from a man in his 60s who had recovered from COVID-19. The source material was peripheral blood. The chain joins TRBV29-1 to TRBJ2-7; the match to TRBD2 covers 9 bases. The CDR3 here is CSVDSGSRYEQYF. In DNA, the CDR3 is TGCAGCGTGGATAGCGGGAGTAGGTACGAGCAGTACTTC.